The 17 T cell receptor beta chains presented below share a single source sample, sequenced in a study of blood T cell repertoires in COVID-19. TCRdb's copy holds only in-frame clones and misses some; the assay was immunoSEQ multiplex PCR. The profile shows 180,000 or so clones, around 80% of them singletons. What was sequenced was peripheral blood. These TCRs come from a woman of 80 years or more with active or convalescent COVID-19.

This sequence joins TRBV19 and TRBJ1-4; maybe TRBD1 (5 bases). The V gene's germline CDR1 is LNHDA and CDR2 SQIVND (reference sequence). There are 14 residues in the CDR3. With 10 bases removed from V and 6 bases from J, the gap between germline ends came to 18 bases. CDR3 DNA sequence: TGTGCCACGAAACGGGGGATAGATTATGAAAAACTGTTTTTT. As protein: CATKRGIDYEKLFF.

The chain couples TRBV7-6 to TRBJ2-7; D remains ambiguous. Per the germline V gene, CDR1 is SGHVS and CDR2 is FNYEAQ. Trimming took 4 bases from V and 3 from J, leaving 16 bases between them. The CDR3 runs to 15 residues. The CDR3 sequence: CASSSGPEADYEQYF. DNA of the CDR3: TGTGCCAGCAGCTCCGGCCCCGAGGCGGACTACGAGCAGTACTTC.

CDR3 nucleotides: TGTGCCAGCAGACCGGGACAGGGAAGATCCGGGGAGCTGTTTTTT. Translating it yields CASRPGQGRSGELFF. This chain joins TRBV27 and TRBJ2-2; TRBD1 agrees at 9 bases. J lost 6 bases, V lost 6 bases, and 8 bases had no gene match. The germline gives CDR1 MNHEY, CDR2 SMNVEV (reference sequence). The CDR3 has 15 amino acids.

This clone was counted between two and nine times. The chain employs TRBV4-1 and TRBJ1-1; 9 bases are shared with TRBD1. The CDR3 runs to 15 residues. Germline lookup yields CDR1 MGHRA and CDR2 YSYEKL. Losses at the gene ends were 3 bases for V and 5 bases for J; bases not matched to a gene: 7. The CDR3 coding sequence is TGCGCCAGCAGCCATCCGGGACAGGGTGTAACTGAAGCTTTCTTT. It specifies CASSHPGQGVTEAFF.

This clone appeared a few times. The rearrangement joins TRBV6-5 to TRBJ2-1, with D unresolved. V lost 2 bases to trimming and J lost 8 bases, with 10 bases between them. Per the germline V gene, CDR1 is MNHEY and CDR2 is SVGAGI. The CDR3 covers 13 residues. CDR3 residues: CASSYLQFDEQFF. CDR3 nucleotides: TGTGCCAGCAGTTACCTTCAGTTCGATGAGCAGTTCTTC.

The V call is TRBV7-8, the J call TRBJ1-2, with 8 nucleotides matching TRBD1. The CDR3 totals 17 residues. V lost 5 bases, J lost 5 bases, and 16 bases stayed unmatched. From germline, CDR1 is SGHVS and CDR2 FQNEAQ. CDR3 bases: TGTGCCAGCAGCCACCCACGGACAGGGAATGATTGGTATGGCTACACCTTC. It yields the protein CASSHPRTGNDWYGYTF.

This chain connects TRBV28 to TRBJ2-3; 10 bases fit TRBD1. Germline loops: CDR1 MDHEN, CDR2 SYDVKM. The CDR3 covers 15 residues. J gave up 8 bases and V 4 bases, and 9 bases lay outside the gene matches. DNA for the CDR3: TGTGCCAGCAGTTCTTCCGGGACAGGGGTAGCTACGCAGTATTTT. Translation: CASSSSGTGVATQYF.

The chain uses TRBV20-1 and TRBJ1-6, with unresolved D. V lost 3 bases to trimming and J lost 9 bases, with 12 bases between them. The germline V gene has CDR1 DFQATT and CDR2 SNEGSKA (reference sequence). The CDR3 sequence is 13 residues long. CDR3 sequence reads: CSASSDPGSPLHF. DNA for the CDR3: TGCAGTGCTAGTAGTGACCCGGGTTCACCCCTCCACTTT.

This clone has just a few counts. This chain uses TRBV5-4 with TRBJ2-1; tentatively, D is TRBD1 (6 bases). Trimming pared 3 bases from V and 3 bases from J, leaving 10 bases between. CDR3 length: 14 amino acids. The germline gives CDR1 SGHNT, CDR2 YYREEE (reference sequence). The CDR3 region has the DNA TGTGCCAGCAGCTGGGACATCGACTACAATGAGCAGTTCTTC. Its protein is CASSWDIDYNEQFF.

This chain uses TRBV28 with TRBJ1-6; 7 bases match TRBD1. V shed 7 bases, J shed 8 bases, and the junction held 14 bases outside the gene matches. CDR3 length equals 16 residues. Germline V lookup: CDR1 MDHEN, CDR2 SYDVKM. The CDR3 here is CASTKGASWGDSPLHF. DNA for the CDR3: TGTGCCAGCACCAAGGGGGCGAGCTGGGGTGATTCACCCCTCCACTTT.

The chain couples TRBV25-1 to TRBJ1-5; D may be TRBD1 (5 bases). CDR3 length: 14 amino acids. CDR1 MGHDK and CDR2 SYGVNS come from the germline V gene. Trimming pared 2 bases from V and 3 bases from J, leaving 8 bases between. The CDR3 DNA follows: TGTGCCAGCAGTGAACAGGGAAACAATCAGCCCCAGCATTTT. Encoded protein: CASSEQGNNQPQHF.

This chain links TRBV6-5 with TRBJ2-1; tentative D call: TRBD1 (5 bases). The V gene lost 6 bases and the J gene lost 10 bases, with 10 bases spanning the gap. The CDR3 length is 11 residues. CDR1 and CDR2 from the germline V gene are MNHEY and SVGAGI. The CDR3 bases are TGTGCCAGCAGCACAGGCCAAGAGCAGTTCTTC. Its translation: CASSTGQEQFF.

The rearrangement links TRBV14 to TRBJ2-5, with a possible D match to TRBD2 (5 bases). Trimming removed 0 bases from V and 9 bases from J, with 14 bases in between. CDR1 SGHDN and CDR2 FVKESK come from the germline V gene. The CDR3 runs 14 residues. In DNA, the CDR3 is TGTGCCAGCAGCCAAGATCAAGTGGCCGGGGCCCAGTACTTC. This encodes CASSQDQVAGAQYF. Using reference TRBV14 and TRBJ2-5 for the parts outside the CDR3, the full variable domain is EAGVTQFPSHSVIEKGQTVTLRCDPISGHDNLYWYRRVMGKEIKFLLHFVKESKQDESGMPNNRFLAERTGGTYSTLKVQPAELEDSGVYFCASSQDQVAGAQYFGPGTRLLVL.

V gene TRBV10-3 combines with J gene TRBJ2-2; TRBD1 agrees at 8 bases. Trimming removed 10 bases from V and 7 bases from J; junction bases left unmatched: 14. The CDR3 runs to 15 residues. Germline lookup yields CDR1 ENHRY and CDR2 SYGVKD. CDR3 DNA: TGTGCCACCCGTATCAGCACAGGGGGTAGCGGGGAGCTGTTTTTT. Its translation is CATRISTGGSGELFF.

The rearrangement uses TRBV29-1 and TRBJ2-5, with D unclear. In germline, CDR1 is SQVTM, CDR2 ANQGSEA. The V end was cut by 0 bases, the J end by 4 bases, with 6 bases between. The CDR3 contains 12 residues. The CDR3: CSVEERRETQYF. The CDR3 region has the DNA TGCAGCGTTGAAGAGAGAAGAGAGACCCAGTACTTC.

The chain links TRBV7-2 to TRBJ2-1; 12 nucleotides agree with TRBD2. The V gene's germline CDR1 is SGHTA and CDR2 FQGNSA. V lost 5 bases to trimming and J lost 8 bases; unmatched junction nucleotides: 7. This CDR3 contains 15 residues. The CDR3 sequence is CASSHGLAGGDEQFF. CDR3 nucleotide sequence: TGTGCCAGCAGCCATGGGCTAGCGGGGGGGGATGAGCAGTTCTTC.

The rearrangement joins TRBV6-5 to TRBJ1-1, with D uncertain. CDR3 length: 12 amino acids. Germline assignment: CDR1 MNHEY and CDR2 SVGAGI. V shed 4 bases and J shed 7 bases, with 10 bases lying between them. The CDR3 DNA reads TGTGCCAGCAGTTCGTTTAGTGGTGAAGCTTTCTTT. Translation gives CASSSFSGEAFF.